The rows below give T cell receptor beta chains drawn from one sample of a study of blood T cell repertoires in COVID-19. Only in-frame clones appear in the TCRdb table, and some are missing; sequencing was by immunoSEQ multiplex PCR. The table records 35,000 to 50,000 clones, approximately 85% of them present only once. Sample: peripheral blood. The receptors originated from a human donor in a cohort sampled during active COVID-19. Each CDR3 is given with its conserved first and last residue. A D gene is named only where the DNA matches it firmly. Clone size, where shown, is once, few, many, or a class for clones that have expanded.

CDR3: CAWSSGGSSKLFF; D: .; V: TRBV30; size: .
CDR3: CASSSAGGRGELFF; D: .; V: TRBV5-6; size: .
CDR3: CAWSPDRVQPQHF; D: TRBD1; V: TRBV30; size: few
CDR3: CASSPPGVSYGYTF; D: .; V: TRBV28; size: .
CDR3: CASSQEPSLAKLTDTQYF; D: TRBD2; V: TRBV3-1/TRBV3-2; size: .
CDR3: CASSYGLAGSTDTQYF; D: TRBD2; V: TRBV5-1; size: .
CDR3: CASSPYRDTEAFF; D: .; V: TRBV6-5; size: .
CDR3: CASGEYNEQFF; D: .; V: TRBV5-1; size: .
CDR3: CASRLPPGQGDGYTF; D: .; V: TRBV12-2; size: .
CDR3: CASSLRARASGGNTGELFF; D: TRBD2; V: TRBV5-1; size: .
CDR3: CATSRRDRGDQPQHF; D: TRBD1; V: TRBV15; size: .
CDR3: CASRLRGHRTGELFF; D: .; V: TRBV6-6; size: .
CDR3: CASSQQLSGTSGEQYF; D: .; V: TRBV4-2; size: .
CDR3: CASSLASIWASLHTDTQYF; D: .; V: TRBV5-1; size: .
CDR3: CASRGTEYNEQFF; D: TRBD1; V: TRBV6-6; size: .
CDR3: CASSENQGGKLFF; D: .; V: TRBV25-1; size: .
CDR3: CASSQDPGRGREQYF; D: TRBD1; V: TRBV4-2; size: few
CDR3: CASSLIAGAGNTIYF; D: .; V: TRBV27; size: .
CDR3: CASSLPQGRGYTF; D: .; V: TRBV28; size: .
CDR3: CASSLASGRGKAGANVLTF; D: TRBD2; V: TRBV5-1; size: .
CDR3: CASSHRTENTGELFF; D: .; V: TRBV6-5; size: .
CDR3: CASSELLSPLHF; D: .; V: TRBV6-1; size: many
CDR3: CASSPGRQGEQFF; D: TRBD1; V: TRBV3-1/TRBV3-2; size: .
CDR3: CSASHTSTGGYTF; D: .; V: TRBV20-1; size: .
CDR3: CASSPSGGQETQYF; D: TRBD2; V: TRBV3-1/TRBV3-2; size: .
CDR3: CSVEDGFFWQGGGGAFF; D: TRBD1; V: TRBV29-1; size: .
CDR3: CASSPKTGRNEQFF; D: .; V: TRBV18; size: .
CDR3: CASSQDRANYGYTF; D: TRBD1; V: TRBV4-2; size: .
CDR3: CASSSQLGSYGYTF; D: .; V: TRBV5-1; size: .
CDR3: CASSLMGGSSYEQYF; D: TRBD2; V: TRBV7-8; size: .
CDR3: CASSLWGQIYNEQFF; D: .; V: TRBV7-8; size: .
CDR3: CASSFLQGAYNEQFF; D: .; V: TRBV5-4; size: once
CDR3: CASSRGQGASEKLFF; D: TRBD1; V: TRBV6-5; size: .
CDR3: CASSQYYRVGGELFF; D: .; V: TRBV4-3; size: .
CDR3: CASSSLGTGGTYNEQFF; D: TRBD1; V: TRBV27; size: .
CDR3: CATSGPRGYSGNTIYF; D: .; V: TRBV24-1; size: .
CDR3: CASSSPDRGEAFF; D: TRBD1; V: TRBV5-5; size: .
CDR3: CASKEGDRGAYEQYF; D: TRBD1; V: TRBV6-5; size: few
CDR3: CASSLMAGQPQHF; D: .; V: TRBV6-5; size: .
CDR3: CASYGQGAGETQYF; D: TRBD1; V: TRBV2; size: .
CDR3: CAISRRGGVSNQPQHF; D: TRBD1; V: TRBV10-3; size: few
CDR3: CASSLRGGSNQPQHF; D: .; V: TRBV7-2; size: .
CDR3: CASSESPVTNEKLFF; D: .; V: TRBV2; size: .
CDR3: CASSLTSGAGELFF; D: TRBD2; V: TRBV11-3; size: .
CDR3: CASSLDAGYGYTF; D: .; V: TRBV5-4; size: once
CDR3: CASGDRGMGIQYF; D: TRBD1; V: TRBV6-5; size: .
CDR3: CASSGQGKMPYEQYF; D: TRBD1; V: TRBV10-1; size: .
CDR3: CASRGTGGLYEQYF; D: TRBD1; V: TRBV6-5; size: .
CDR3: CASSHAGTSINEQFF; D: TRBD2; V: TRBV4-3; size: .
CDR3: CASSYDGTSYGYTF; D: .; V: TRBV6-2/TRBV6-3; size: .
CDR3: CASSQQGANTEAFF; D: TRBD1; V: TRBV7-9; size: .
CDR3: CASSQERTGPLSYEQYF; D: TRBD1; V: TRBV4-3; size: .
CDR3: CASSTRTGMNTEAFF; D: TRBD1; V: TRBV25-1; size: .
CDR3: CASHPRGRVAYEQYF; D: .; V: TRBV11-2; size: .
CDR3: CASSLRDRAYEQYF; D: TRBD1; V: TRBV28; size: .
CDR3: CATSRVKGAEKLFF; D: TRBD1; V: TRBV15; size: .
CDR3: CASTAPPDSYEQYF; D: .; V: TRBV6-5; size: .